This is a list of T cell receptor beta chains from one sample in a study of blood T cell repertoires in COVID-19. Only in-frame clones appear in the TCRdb table, and some are missing; sequencing was by immunoSEQ multiplex PCR. The sample lists 85,000 to 130,000 clones, 90% to 95% occurring once. Sequences were obtained from peripheral blood. The receptors were sampled from a human donor in a cohort sampled during active COVID-19. Both conserved end residues are part of each CDR3. The order of the fields is CDR3 protein, CDR3 DNA, V gene, D gene, clone size, J gene. The D gene is left open where the match is weak. Where a row states a size, it is once, few, many or the class of an expanded clone; other rows omit it.

CASSQDEGTGRTDTQYF TGCGCCAGCAGCCAAGATGAGGGGACAGGGAGGACAGATACGCAGTATTTT TRBV4-3 TRBD1 once TRBJ2-3
CATSGHSGDTQYF TGTGCCACCAGTGGTCATAGCGGGGATACGCAGTATTTT TRBV24-1 TRBD2 NA TRBJ2-3
CASSTGLELGTQYF TGCGCCAGCTCGACAGGGTTAGAATTAGGTACGCAGTATTTT TRBV5-1 TRBD1 NA TRBJ2-3
CASSQQQVGMSPLHF TGCGCCAGCAGCCAGCAACAGGTTGGGATGTCACCCCTCCACTTT TRBV4-3 NA NA TRBJ1-6
CASSMGPGYSFYEQYF TGTGCCAGCAGCATGGGACCGGGATATTCGTTCTACGAGCAGTACTTC TRBV5-4 NA NA TRBJ2-7
CASSYEGLNTEAFF TGTGCCAGCAGTTACGAGGGTCTAAACACTGAAGCTTTCTTT TRBV6-6 NA NA TRBJ1-1
CASSLDRGANVLTF TGTGCCAGCTCACTGGACAGGGGGGCCAACGTCCTGACTTTC TRBV18 TRBD1 NA TRBJ2-6
CASSLAGRLAGGGEQFF TGCGCCAGCAGCTTGGCTGGTCGACTAGCGGGGGGCGGGGAGCAGTTCTTC TRBV5-1 TRBD2 NA TRBJ2-1
CASRGLSSYNEQFF TGTGCCAGCAGGGGCCTTAGCTCCTACAATGAGCAGTTCTTC TRBV6-5 NA NA TRBJ2-1
CASRVDEKLFF TGTGCCTCCCGGGTGGATGAAAAACTGTTTTTT TRBV6-5 NA NA TRBJ1-4
CASSPEGASEQYF TGTGCCAGCAGCCCCGAGGGGGCCAGCGAGCAGTACTTC TRBV7-8 TRBD1 NA TRBJ2-7
CASSWDSAGDGYTF TGTGCCAGCAGCTGGGACAGCGCGGGCGATGGCTACACCTTC TRBV7-9 TRBD1 NA TRBJ1-2
CASSPSPYQETQYF TGTGCCAGTAGTCCTAGCCCGTACCAAGAGACCCAGTACTTC TRBV19 NA NA TRBJ2-5
CASSLEPSGRETQYF TGTGCTAGCAGCTTAGAGCCCTCCGGGAGGGAGACCCAGTACTTC TRBV7-7 TRBD2 NA TRBJ2-5
CAIEGGPGNTEAFF TGTGCCATTGAAGGGGGCCCTGGGAACACTGAAGCTTTCTTT TRBV28 TRBD1 NA TRBJ1-1
CASSQGQLEAFF TGTGCCAGCAGCCAAGGACAGCTTGAAGCTTTCTTT TRBV3-1/TRBV3-2 NA NA TRBJ1-1
CASSLVDTQYF TGTGCCAGCAGCCTAGTAGATACGCAGTATTTT TRBV14 NA NA TRBJ2-3
CASSPGQGETQYF TGTGCCAGCTCACCCGGACAGGGAGAGACCCAGTACTTC TRBV18 TRBD1 NA TRBJ2-5
CASSREAGYEQYF TGTGCCAGCTCACGAGAGGCGGGCTACGAGCAGTACTTC TRBV18 NA once TRBJ2-7
CASSSQDGQGFYEQYF TGTGCCAGCAGCTCTCAGGACGGACAGGGTTTTTACGAGCAGTACTTC TRBV13 TRBD1 NA TRBJ2-7
CASSISRGDRGQFF TGTGCCAGTAGTATCTCCCGAGGGGACAGGGGACAGTTCTTC TRBV19 TRBD1 NA TRBJ2-1
CASRERGSSSYNEQFF TGTGCCAGCAGGGAGCGGGGATCGAGCTCCTACAATGAGCAGTTCTTC TRBV14 TRBD2 NA TRBJ2-1
CASSLAYGGSTDTQYF TGTGCCAGCAGCTTAGCTTATGGAGGTAGCACAGATACGCAGTATTTT TRBV11-2 NA NA TRBJ2-3
CASSQEGSAGGTDTQYF TGCGCCAGCAGCCAAGAAGGGAGCGCGGGGGGCACAGATACGCAGTATTTT TRBV4-1 TRBD2 NA TRBJ2-3
CASSSLAGRTHF TGTGCCAGCAGCTCTCTAGCGGGGCGGACCCACTTC TRBV11-2 TRBD2 NA TRBJ2-5
CASKYRGTEAFF TGTGCCAGTAAATACAGGGGTACTGAAGCTTTCTTT TRBV19 TRBD1 NA TRBJ1-1
CASSLRLTGEVETQYF TGTGCCAGCAGCTTAAGACTCACGGGGGAGGTAGAGACCCAGTACTTC TRBV13 NA NA TRBJ2-5
CASSQGPGENTEAFF TGCGCCAGCAGCCAAGGTCCAGGGGAAAACACTGAAGCTTTCTTT TRBV4-1 NA NA TRBJ1-1
CSVEGVGGGLAGATGELFF TGCAGCGTTGAAGGCGTCGGGGGGGGCTTGGCGGGAGCCACCGGGGAGCTGTTTTTT TRBV29-1 TRBD2 once TRBJ2-2
CASSLVGQSRAPLHF TGTGCCAGCAGCTTAGTGGGACAGTCCAGAGCACCCCTCCACTTT TRBV7-9 TRBD1 NA TRBJ1-6
CASSGARTVNTEAFF TGTGCCAGCAGCGGGGCTCGGACGGTGAACACTGAAGCTTTCTTT TRBV7-2 NA NA TRBJ1-1
CASSVTGQYNEKLFF TGTGCCAGCAGCGTAACCGGACAGTATAATGAAAAACTGTTTTTT TRBV9 NA NA TRBJ1-4
CASSPTGDNQPQHF TGTGCCAGCAGCCCCACAGGGGACAATCAGCCCCAGCATTTT TRBV6-4 TRBD1 NA TRBJ1-5
CASSSWGTYEQYF TGTGCCAGCAGCTCATGGGGGACATACGAGCAGTACTTC TRBV7-9 NA NA TRBJ2-7
CASSDLPGVSLDTGELFF TGTGCCAGCAGTGACCTCCCGGGTGTCAGCCTAGACACCGGGGAGCTGTTTTTT TRBV25-1 NA NA TRBJ2-2
CASSQMGQGGDTQYF TGTGCCAGCAGCCAAATGGGACAGGGGGGAGATACGCAGTATTTT TRBV4-2 TRBD1 NA TRBJ2-3
CASSSGTSGSNEQFF TGTGCCAGCAGTTCCGGGACTAGCGGGAGTAATGAGCAGTTCTTC TRBV6-5 TRBD2 NA TRBJ2-1
CASSPRTDSPLHF TGTGCCAGCAGTCCTCGGACAGATTCACCCCTCCACTTT TRBV28 NA NA TRBJ1-6
CASSDGRSFEQYF TGCGCCAGCAGTGACGGGAGGTCATTCGAGCAGTACTTC TRBV10-2 TRBD2 NA TRBJ2-7
CASTLNTEAFF TGTGCCAGCACCCTCAACACTGAAGCTTTCTTT TRBV7-9 NA NA TRBJ1-1
CASSFAGQYAEAFF TGTGCCAGCAGTTTTGCGGGACAGTATGCTGAAGCTTTCTTT TRBV27 TRBD1 NA TRBJ1-1
CASSRYQGRGETQYF TGTGCCAGCAGCAGATACCAGGGGAGGGGAGAGACCCAGTACTTC TRBV5-5 NA NA TRBJ2-5
CASSPNVAGGRTGELFF TGTGCCAGCAGCCCTAACGTAGCGGGGGGGCGCACCGGGGAGCTGTTTTTT TRBV9 TRBD2 NA TRBJ2-2
CASSFSPGSPEAFF TGCGCCAGCAGCTTCTCCCCGGGATCCCCTGAAGCTTTCTTT TRBV5-1 NA NA TRBJ1-1
CASSPSGPTSETQYF TGTGCCAGCAGCCCTAGCGGGCCTACGTCGGAGACCCAGTACTTC TRBV7-2 TRBD2 NA TRBJ2-5
CASRPGQGYRGYTF TGTGCCAGTAGGCCGGGACAGGGGTATCGGGGCTACACCTTC TRBV19 TRBD1 NA TRBJ1-2
CATPASYTF TGTGCCACCCCTGCGAGCTACACCTTC TRBV7-9 NA NA TRBJ1-2
CASSFASSYNEQFF TGTGCCAGCAGCTTCGCTAGCTCCTACAATGAGCAGTTCTTC TRBV7-3 NA NA TRBJ2-1
CASSFWTGGEHAFF TGTGCCAGCAGCTTCTGGACAGGAGGAGAACATGCTTTCTTT TRBV7-8 TRBD1 NA TRBJ1-1
CAWSVLGDEQYF TGTGCCTGGAGTGTACTGGGAGACGAGCAGTACTTC TRBV30 NA once TRBJ2-7
CSVVAGSRRGEQYF TGCAGCGTTGTCGCGGGGTCCCGGCGGGGCGAGCAGTACTTC TRBV29-1 NA NA TRBJ2-7
CASSLELGGEQYF TGTGCCAGCAGCTTGGAGTTGGGGGGAGAGCAGTACTTC TRBV5-5 NA NA TRBJ2-7
CASSQGGGGRDTEAFF TGTGCCAGCAGCCAAGGTGGGGGGGGCAGGGACACTGAAGCTTTCTTT TRBV4-2 NA NA TRBJ1-1